Described below is a single T cell receptor (beta chain) sequence and its context. This sample was included in a study of blood T cell repertoires in COVID-19. Study-level information: Sites in the United States, Italy and Spain provided acute and convalescent COVID-19 samples. The cDNA or gDNA used as material had been derived from T cells, B-cell-depleted T cells, or PBMCs.

Germline V gene data show CDR1 as SEHNR and CDR2 as FQNEAQ (reference sequence). The V and J ends lost 5 bases and 5 bases respectively, with 15 bases between them. The CDR3 is 14 residues long. Original methodology: Reference gene primer amplification gave estimated nucleated cell counts. The protocol was immunoSEQ multiplex PCR, while the TCRdb copy is restricted to in-frame clones and leaves out a portion. The V and J calls and the clone size are those of that table, but D and trimming were determined from the DNA. The repertoire holds some 170,000 clones, with 80% to 90% as singletons. This TCR came from a woman aged 45 to 65 with acute or convalescent COVID-19. This sequence joins TRBV7-9 and TRBJ1-2; D gene uncertain. Sequenced material: peripheral blood. The DNA of the CDR3 is TGTGCCAGCAGCAAAGACACCCCGAGGTATGGCTACACCTTC. Translated, it gives CASSKDTPRYGYTF.